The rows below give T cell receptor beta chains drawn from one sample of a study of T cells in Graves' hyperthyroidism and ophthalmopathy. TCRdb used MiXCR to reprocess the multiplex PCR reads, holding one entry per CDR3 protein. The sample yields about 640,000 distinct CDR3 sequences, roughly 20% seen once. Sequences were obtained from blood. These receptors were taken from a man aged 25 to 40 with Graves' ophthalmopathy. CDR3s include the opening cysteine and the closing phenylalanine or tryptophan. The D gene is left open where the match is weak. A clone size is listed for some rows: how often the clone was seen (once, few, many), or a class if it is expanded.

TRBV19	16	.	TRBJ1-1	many	CASRTTVRGRNTEAFF	TGTGCCAGTAGGACAACCGTCAGGGGAAGGAACACTGAAGCTTTCTTT
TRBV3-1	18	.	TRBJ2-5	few	CASGDKRRTATSWETQYF	TGTGCCAGCGGCGACAAACGGAGGACAGCTACCTCTTGGGAGACCCAGTACTTC
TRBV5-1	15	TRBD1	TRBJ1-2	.	CASSEGQGPNYGYTF	TGCGCCAGCAGCGAAGGACAGGGCCCAAACTATGGCTACACCTTC
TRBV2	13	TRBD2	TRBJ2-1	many	CASSGRLAGEQFF	TGTGCCAGCAGTGGCCGACTAGCGGGTGAGCAGTTCTTC
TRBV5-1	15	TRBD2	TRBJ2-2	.	CASSLAREGTGELFF	TGCGCCAGCAGCTTGGCACGGGAGGGCACCGGGGAGCTGTTTTTT
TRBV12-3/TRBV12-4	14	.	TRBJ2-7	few	CASSPRRGLGEQYF	TGTGCCAGCAGTCCCCGGAGGGGGTTGGGCGAGCAGTACTTC
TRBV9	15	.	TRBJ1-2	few	CASSVGAGSDYGYTF	TGTGCCAGCAGCGTAGGTGCAGGGAGTGACTATGGCTACACCTTC
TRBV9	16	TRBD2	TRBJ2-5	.	CASSVAPTSGKGTQYF	TGTGCCAGCAGCGTAGCGCCGACTAGCGGGAAGGGGACCCAGTACTTC
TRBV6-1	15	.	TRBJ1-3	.	CASSSGRISGNTIYF	TGTGCCAGCAGTAGTGGACGGATCTCTGGAAACACCATATATTTT
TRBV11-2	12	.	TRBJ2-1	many	CASSLVSLEQFF	TGTGCCAGCAGCTTAGTTTCCCTCGAGCAGTTCTTC
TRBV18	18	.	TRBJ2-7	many	CASSTRSHESAGTYEQYF	TGTGCCAGCTCAACGCGTTCCCACGAATCTGCAGGGACCTACGAGCAGTACTTC
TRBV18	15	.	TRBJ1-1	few	CASSPQDALNTEAFF	TGTGCCAGCTCACCACAAGATGCTCTGAACACTGAAGCTTTCTTT
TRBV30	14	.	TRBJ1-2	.	CAWSERWAYYGYTF	TGTGCCTGGAGTGAGAGGTGGGCCTACTATGGCTACACCTTC
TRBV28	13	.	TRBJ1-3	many	CASSSGGGNTIYF	TGTGCCAGCAGCTCGGGCGGGGGAAACACCATATATTTT
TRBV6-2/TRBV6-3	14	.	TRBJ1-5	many	CASSTVGQDQPQHF	TGTGCCAGCAGTACAGTCGGCCAAGACCAGCCCCAGCATTTT
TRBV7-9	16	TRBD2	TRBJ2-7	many	CASSPPLIAGFYEQYF	TGTGCCAGCAGCCCCCCGCTGATAGCGGGTTTCTACGAGCAGTACTTC
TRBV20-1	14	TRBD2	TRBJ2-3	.	CSATGLAGKDTQYF	TGCAGTGCTACGGGACTAGCCGGTAAAGATACGCAGTATTTT
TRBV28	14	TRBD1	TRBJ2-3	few	CASRTGALRDTQYF	TGTGCCAGCAGGACAGGGGCCCTCCGTGATACGCAGTATTTT
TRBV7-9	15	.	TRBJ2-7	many	CASSLEGRSSYEQYF	TGTGCCAGCAGCTTGGAAGGGAGGAGCTCCTACGAGCAGTACTTC
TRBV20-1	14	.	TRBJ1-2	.	CSARSGAGNYGYTF	TGCAGTGCTAGGTCGGGGGCCGGTAACTATGGCTACACCTTC
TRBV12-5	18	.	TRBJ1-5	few	CASGSMEGTPFSNQPQHF	TGTGCTAGTGGTTCTATGGAAGGGACCCCCTTTAGCAATCAGCCCCAGCATTTT
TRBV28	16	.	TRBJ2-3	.	CASSPRRDTRGDTQYF	TGTGCCAGCAGTCCGCGCCGGGACACAAGGGGGGATACGCAGTATTTT
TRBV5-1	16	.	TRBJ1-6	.	CASSSDGSSYNSPLHF	TGCGCCAGCAGCTCAGACGGTAGCTCCTATAATTCACCCCTCCACTTT
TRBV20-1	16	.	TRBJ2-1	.	CSAPLPGTSAYNEQFF	TGCAGTGCTCCCTTACCCGGGACTTCCGCCTACAATGAGCAGTTCTTC
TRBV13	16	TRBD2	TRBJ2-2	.	CASSFRLAGEAGELFF	TGTGCCAGCAGCTTTAGACTAGCGGGAGAAGCCGGGGAGCTGTTTTTT
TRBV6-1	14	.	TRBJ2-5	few	CATQTRGVQETQYF	TGTGCCACTCAAACCAGGGGGGTTCAAGAGACCCAGTACTTC
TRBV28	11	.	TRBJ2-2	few	CASTLNGELFF	TGTGCCAGCACTCTTAACGGGGAGCTGTTTTTT